This T cell receptor (beta chain) was sequenced during a study of cytomegalovirus exposure and HLA in healthy donors listed by TCRdb under 2017. For the wider study: A later analysis indicated that the roughly 130 validation repertoires were generated on the platform also employed for the 650 to 850 repertoires of the first cohort. The study aimed to test whether signatures of past pathogen exposure could be identified by cataloging public T cell receptors. A separate validation cohort of roughly 120 different subjects was used in addition to the approximately 700-subject first cohort. High-throughput TCR immunosequencing, statistical association of individual TCRs with disease status, and machine learning were combined to predict cytomegalovirus infection status.

The trim is 2 bases for V and 9 bases for J, with a gap of 19 bases between the germline ends. Based on the germline V gene, the CDR1 and CDR2 sequences are SGHVS and FNYEAQ. Spanning cysteine to phenylalanine, the CDR3 consists of 15 amino acids. The kept DNA is CDR3 alone, 45 bases in frame from the first base. The donors belonged to the validation cohort of around 110 subjects, which was separate from the 666-subject first cohort. Details on this clone: Its antigen has not been determined. Qualities for individual bases were not recorded, and no much larger clone is one base off.

General findings and caveats noted by the study authors: A later analysis found that TCRs clustered in the first cohort also tended to co-occur in the 120 validation repertoires, with approximately 95% of cluster scores above 0. The authors suggested that the approach could potentially be extended to other disease states and immunological phenotypes. A later analysis lacked HLA typing for the validation cohort, so it scored co-occurrence in that cohort across all 120 or so repertoires. Most TCR sequences were observed very rarely across donors, whereas some public TCRs were present in many individuals. In both the original and validation cohorts, the classifier was reported to diagnose cytomegalovirus status with high specificity and sensitivity. A total of 150 or so TCR beta chains were listed by the study as associated with cytomegalovirus. A few of the identified cytomegalovirus-associated TCR beta chains were confirmed in vitro to be specific for cytomegalovirus antigens.

Libraries were built with the immunoSEQ multiplex PCR assay. In the authors' own workflow: A statistical classification framework was developed to diagnose cytomegalovirus status using the catalog of TCR beta chain sequences. Here the immuneACCESS table is served through TCRdb, limited to in-frame sequences with V and J called. Missing clones are a known gap in these copies; in checked studies unresolved V genes cover under half, and the rest lacks a known reason. V, J and clone size reflect that table, while D and trimming were determined from the DNA. Counted in this sample were 150,000 to 200,000 clones; 86% of them appeared once. The ten largest clones take up almost 1.5% of the sample.

The origin of this receptor is a woman aged 18-29 years in good health and CMV-seronegative. Source material: PBMCs. This sequence uses TRBV7-6 and TRBJ1-2; TRBD1 is a possible D gene, resting on 6 matching bases. This receptor has the CDR3 CASSLYLGGAHSYTF. The DNA reads as follows: TGTGCCAGCAGCTTATATTTAGGGGGAGCGCATAGCTACACCTTC.